Below are 19 T cell receptor beta chains sequenced from a single sample in a study of blood T cell repertoires in COVID-19. Clones were read by immunoSEQ multiplex PCR, and TCRdb kept only the in-frame ones, dropping some. This table holds more than 75,000 clones, more than 75% found once. The sequencing input was peripheral blood. The receptors were sampled from an older woman with acute or convalescent COVID-19.

V usage is TRBV19 and J usage is TRBJ2-3; no definite D call. There are 13 residues in the CDR3. Germline CDR1 LNHDA, CDR2 SQIVND (reference sequence). V was clipped by 6 bases and J by 2 bases, with 9 bases between them. CDR3 nucleotides: TGTGCCAGTAGGGCCAGGAACACAGATACGCAGTATTTT. It specifies CASRARNTDTQYF.

CDR3 in amino acids: CASRRTGDRETQYF. The CDR3, as DNA: TGTGCCAGCAGGAGGACAGGGGACCGGGAGACCCAGTACTTC. The rearrangement uses TRBV14 and TRBJ2-5, with TRBD1 identical over 9 bases. Trimming cost V 6 bases and J 5 bases; bases outside gene matches: 7. This CDR3 has 14 residues. The germline V gene has CDR1 SGHDN and CDR2 FVKESK.

This chain connects TRBV7-9 to TRBJ1-4; no definite D call. The CDR3 has 16 amino acids. Deletions cut 0 bases from V and 8 bases from J, with 16 bases between. From germline, CDR1 is SEHNR and CDR2 FQNEAQ (reference sequence). CDR3 amino acids: CASSLAGEGSDEKLFF. CDR3 DNA: TGTGCCAGCAGCTTAGCGGGTGAGGGTTCTGACGAAAAACTGTTTTTT.

The chain links TRBV27 to TRBJ1-1, with D maybe TRBD1 (6 bases). Trimming took off 8 bases at V and 2 bases at J, with 12 bases between the two ends. The germline CDR1 and CDR2 sequences are MNHEY and SMNVEV (reference sequence). This CDR3 has 13 amino acids. DNA for the CDR3: TGTGCCAGCGATACAGGGTCAAACACTGAAGCTTTCTTT. It encodes CASDTGSNTEAFF.

The chain joins TRBV6-1 to TRBJ1-3; D may be TRBD1 (5 bases). The CDR3 runs to 17 residues. Per the germline V gene, CDR1 is MNHNS and CDR2 is SASEGT. Trimming removed 1 base from V and 1 base from J, with 14 bases in between. The CDR3 region is CASSEVGGVISGNTIYF. The CDR3 region has the DNA TGTGCCAGCAGTGAAGTCGGAGGGGTCATTTCTGGAAACACCATATATTTT.

This clone was detected a few times. The V gene is TRBV6-1, the J gene TRBJ1-4; D is uncertain. With 3 bases removed from V and 8 bases from J, the gap between germline ends came to 10 bases. The CDR3 is 13 residues long. Germline V gene sequence: CDR1 MNHNS, CDR2 SASEGT. CDR3 sequence: CASSEPGSEKLFF. CDR3 coding DNA: TGTGCCAGCAGTGAGCCGGGGTCGGAAAAACTGTTTTTT.

The rearrangement joins TRBV6-5 to TRBJ2-7; tentatively, D is TRBD1 (5 bases). The V end was cut by 6 bases, the J end by 3 bases, with 12 bases between. The CDR3 loop spans 13 amino acids. CDR1 is MNHEY and CDR2 is SVGAGI in the germline V gene. CDR3 amino acids: CASRETVDYEQYV. The CDR3 coding sequence is TGTGCCAGCAGGGAGACAGTAGACTACGAGCAGTACGTC.

The chain uses TRBV20-1 and TRBJ2-5, with D perhaps TRBD2 (6 bases). Per germline, CDR1 DFQATT and CDR2 SNEGSKA (reference sequence). V lost 3 bases to trimming and J lost 3 bases, with 14 bases between them. The CDR3 is 14 residues long. For the CDR3, the DNA is TGCAGTGCTAGTCCCGGGGGTATGGAAGAGACCCAGTACTTC. It is translated as CSASPGGMEETQYF.

This rearrangement joins TRBV6-2 or TRBV6-3 to TRBJ2-5, with 13 bases aligning to TRBD2. The CDR3 is 20 residues long. Losses at the gene ends were 2 bases for V and 2 bases for J; bases not matched to a gene: 14. Germline CDR1 and CDR2: MNHEY and SVGEGT. The CDR3: CASSYGDRGLGLAGQETQYF. Written as DNA, the CDR3 is TGTGCCAGCAGTTACGGGGACAGGGGCCTGGGACTAGCGGGGCAAGAGACCCAGTACTTC.

This chain connects TRBV7-6 to TRBJ2-3; 9 nucleotides match TRBD2. Germline V CDR1 and CDR2: SGHVS, FNYEAQ. Unmatched junction bases numbered 6, after V lost 5 bases and J lost 3 bases. CDR3 length: 15 residues. CDR3 nucleotide sequence: TGTGCCAGCAGCCCCAGAGCGGGAGGAACAGATACGCAGTATTTT. Translated: CASSPRAGGTDTQYF. The complete variable domain, with remaining parts taken from reference TRBV7-6 and TRBJ2-3, reads GAGVSQSPRYKVTKRGQDVALRCDPISGHVSLYWYRQALGQGPEFLTYFNYEAQQDKSGLPNDRFSAERPEGSISTLTIQRTEQRDSAMYRCASSPRAGGTDTQYFGPGTRLTVL.

CDR3 bases: TGCAGCGCCCGGGTAGCTAACACTGAAGCTTTCTTT. Translation: CSARVANTEAFF. V is TRBV29-1 and J is TRBJ1-1; no firm D call. Trimming cost V 7 bases and J 2 bases, with 11 bases left between them. CDR1 is SQVTM and CDR2 is ANQGSEA in the germline V gene. The CDR3 length is 12 residues.

The chain joins TRBV19 to TRBJ1-3; possible D gene TRBD1, 6 bases. V shed 2 bases and J shed 2 bases, with 16 bases lying between them. Germline CDR1 and CDR2: LNHDA and SQIVND (reference sequence). This CDR3 comprises 17 residues. The CDR3 sequence is CASSISLRGGTGNTIYF. The CDR3 DNA reads TGTGCCAGTAGTATAAGCCTCCGAGGGGGTACTGGAAACACCATATATTTT. Supplemented by reference TRBV19 and TRBJ1-3, the full variable domain reads DGGITQSPKYLFRKEGQNVTLSCEQNLNHDAMYWYRQDPGQGLRLIYYSQIVNDFQKGDIAEGYSVSREKKESFPLTVTSAQKNPTAFYLCASSISLRGGTGNTIYFGEGSWLTVV.

CDR3 residues: CASSHQQRNTEAFF. The CDR3 nucleotides are TGTGCCAGCAGCCACCAACAGAGGAACACTGAAGCTTTCTTT. The genes are TRBV13 and TRBJ1-1; no clear D gene. V lost 5 bases and J 1 base, leaving 11 bases between the germline ends. Germline CDR1 is PRHDT and CDR2 is FYEKMQ (reference sequence). This CDR3 contains 14 residues.

The chain recombines TRBV10-3 with TRBJ1-6, with 10 bases fitting TRBD1. CDR3 length: 14 residues. V lost 6 bases and J lost 11; bases outside the gene matches: 7. Per germline, CDR1 ENHRY and CDR2 SYGVKD. The CDR3 here is CAIRGQGESAPLHF. In DNA form, the CDR3 reads TGTGCCATCAGAGGACAGGGGGAGTCGGCACCCCTCCACTTT.

V is TRBV3-1 (or the pseudogene TRBV3-2) and J is TRBJ2-7, with TRBD2 identical over 16 bases. The CDR3 is 16 amino acids. Germline CDR1 reads LGHDT; CDR2 reads YNNKEL (reference sequence). Germline trimming cut 4 bases from V and 2 bases from J; bases unmatched to any gene: 2. Here the CDR3 DNA reads TGTGCCAGCAGCCCGGGACTAGCGGGAGGGACCTACGAGCAGTACGTC. The encoded protein is CASSPGLAGGTYEQYV.

The rearrangement uses TRBV11-2 and TRBJ1-1; D is unresolved. V shed 4 bases and J shed 6 bases, with 18 bases lying between them. Germline values: CDR1 SGHAT, CDR2 FQNNGV. The CDR3 contains 15 residues. The CDR3 DNA reads as TGTGCCAGCAGCTCGACGGGAGTTTATAGCGCTGAAGCTTTCTTT. The encoded protein is CASSSTGVYSAEAFF.

CDR3 region: CASSRELAGVGNEQFF. CDR3 coding DNA: TGTGCCAGCAGCCGCGAACTAGCGGGAGTTGGGAATGAGCAGTTCTTC. V gene TRBV6-6 combines with J gene TRBJ2-1, with 11 bases aligning to TRBD2. Unmatched junction bases numbered 11, after V lost 6 bases and J lost 7 bases. The CDR3 is 16 amino acids. CDR1 MNHNY and CDR2 SVGAGI come from the germline V gene (reference sequence).

The chain employs TRBV5-6 and TRBJ1-2; possibly TRBD1 for D (5 bases). The CDR3 loop spans 14 amino acids. V was shortened by 2 bases and J by 6 bases, with 14 bases between the two germline ends. CDR1 and CDR2 from the germline V gene are SGHDT and YYEEEE. The CDR3 DNA is TGTGCCAGCAGCTTAATCCAGGGAAGGGATGGCTACACCTTC. As protein: CASSLIQGRDGYTF.

The chain couples TRBV19 to TRBJ1-5; the match to TRBD1 covers 8 bases. The V segment lost 10 bases and the J segment 1 base; nucleotides outside the gene matches: 6. This CDR3 is built from 14 residues. Looked up from germline, CDR1 is LNHDA and CDR2 is SQIVND (reference sequence). CDR3 nucleotide sequence: TGTGCCACCTGGGGGACAGGAAGCAATCAGCCCCAGCATTTT. Translated, it gives CATWGTGSNQPQHF.